These T cell receptor beta chains were read from a single sample in a study of T-cell reconstitution after alpha-beta-depleted transplantation in children. Via MiXCR, TCRdb re-called the PCR reads, giving one row per CDR3 protein. The profile shows fewer than 700,000 distinct CDR3 sequences, 20% to 25% of them singletons. The sample in question was PBMCs, mostly from graft donor cells, obtained 360 days after TCRalphabeta/CD19-depleted stem cell transplant. The source is a boy under two years old who had a stem cell transplant for acute myeloid leukemia, so the T cells may come from the graft donor. The CDR3 runs from the conserved cysteine through the conserved F or W. The order of the fields is V gene, clone size, J gene, D gene, CDR3 length, CDR3 protein, CDR3 DNA. A D gene is named only where the DNA matches it firmly. Clone size is not always given. Where it is, it says once, few, many or a class for expanded clones.

V: TRBV7-3; size: .; J: TRBJ1-2; D: .; length: 16; CDR3: CASSGRDDEGLIGYTF; DNA: TGTGCCAGCAGCGGAAGAGATGACGAAGGTTTAATTGGCTACACCTTC
V: TRBV20-1; size: .; J: TRBJ2-4; D: .; length: 16; CDR3: CSAPQPGALAKNIQYF; DNA: TGCAGTGCTCCCCAACCAGGGGCTCTGGCCAAAAACATTCAGTACTTC
V: TRBV20-1; size: many; J: TRBJ2-7; D: .; length: 13; CDR3: CSATGQNLYEQYF; DNA: TGCAGTGCTACCGGACAAAACCTATACGAGCAGTACTTC
V: TRBV20-1; size: .; J: TRBJ1-5; D: .; length: 12; CDR3: CSARSLRQPQHF; DNA: TGCAGTGCTAGGAGTTTGCGTCAGCCCCAGCATTTT
V: TRBV12-3/TRBV12-4; size: .; J: TRBJ1-1; D: .; length: 15; CDR3: CASKGGRFQNTEAFF; DNA: TGTGCCAGCAAGGGGGGCAGGTTTCAGAACACTGAAGCTTTCTTT
V: TRBV20-1; size: few; J: TRBJ2-5; D: .; length: 14; CDR3: CSAIPLGVQETQYF; DNA: TGCAGTGCTATTCCCTTGGGGGTTCAAGAGACCCAGTACTTC
V: TRBV4-3; size: .; J: TRBJ2-7; D: .; length: 15; CDR3: CASSQDIPGPYEQYF; DNA: TGCGCCAGCAGCCAAGATATCCCGGGACCCTACGAGCAGTACTTC
V: TRBV20-1; size: few; J: TRBJ2-4; D: .; length: 12; CDR3: CSPKGPGNIQYF; DNA: TGCAGTCCCAAGGGACCAGGGAACATTCAGTACTTC
V: TRBV12-3/TRBV12-4; size: few; J: TRBJ2-5; D: .; length: 15; CDR3: CASSIWTRNVETQYF; DNA: TGTGCCAGCAGTATTTGGACGAGAAACGTTGAGACCCAGTACTTC
V: TRBV6-5; size: .; J: TRBJ2-5; D: .; length: 11; CDR3: CASSSPTRIYF; DNA: TGTGCCAGCAGTTCCCCGACACGAATTTACTTC
V: TRBV7-9; size: many; J: TRBJ1-4; D: .; length: 12; CDR3: CASRPNNEKLFF; DNA: TGTGCCAGCAGGCCCAATAATGAAAAACTGTTTTTT
V: TRBV7-9; size: many; J: TRBJ2-2; D: .; length: 14; CDR3: CASSTSGTPGELFF; DNA: TGTGCCAGCAGCACCTCCGGGACACCCGGGGAGCTGTTTTTT
V: TRBV24-1; size: .; J: TRBJ1-4; D: .; length: 14; CDR3: CATSDFLTREKLFF; DNA: TGTGCCACCAGTGATTTCCTGACACGGGAAAAACTGTTTTTT
V: TRBV24-1; size: few; J: TRBJ2-2; D: .; length: 15; CDR3: CATSDPGRKTGELFF; DNA: TGTGCCACCAGTGATCCAGGGAGGAAGACCGGGGAGCTGTTTTTT
V: TRBV6-1; size: .; J: TRBJ1-1; D: .; length: 16; CDR3: CASRGPQVYMNTEAFF; DNA: TGTGCCAGCAGGGGCCCTCAGGTCTACATGAACACTGAAGCTTTCTTT
V: TRBV7-2; size: .; J: TRBJ1-5; D: TRBD1; length: 14; CDR3: CASSFRAGGQPQHF; DNA: TGTGCCAGCAGCTTCAGGGCAGGGGGACAGCCCCAGCATTTT
V: TRBV10-2; size: .; J: TRBJ2-7; D: .; length: 15; CDR3: CASSDPGASSYEQYF; DNA: TGCGCCAGCAGTGACCCCGGGGCTAGCTCCTACGAGCAGTACTTC
V: TRBV5-1; size: .; J: TRBJ2-3; D: .; length: 11; CDR3: CASSGLDTQYF; DNA: TGCGCCAGCAGCGGACTAGATACGCAGTATTTT
V: TRBV10-3; size: few; J: TRBJ2-2; D: TRBD2; length: 14; CDR3: CAISGPSGTGELFF; DNA: TGTGCCATCAGTGGCCCTAGCGGAACCGGGGAGCTGTTTTTT
V: TRBV12-3/TRBV12-4; size: many; J: TRBJ2-1; D: .; length: 12; CDR3: CASRALAPEQFF; DNA: TGTGCCAGCAGAGCTCTAGCGCCTGAGCAGTTCTTC
V: TRBV11-2; size: .; J: TRBJ2-5; D: .; length: 15; CDR3: CASSLTRGTQETQYF; DNA: TGTGCCAGCAGCTTAACGCGGGGAACCCAAGAGACCCAGTACTTC
V: TRBV6-5; size: .; J: TRBJ2-3; D: TRBD2; length: 15; CDR3: CASSLDGTSGSTQYF; DNA: TGTGCCAGCAGTTTGGACGGGACTAGCGGGTCGACGCAGTATTTT
V: TRBV6-5; size: .; J: TRBJ2-2; D: .; length: 16; CDR3: CASSYSFTPNTGELFF; DNA: TGTGCCAGCAGTTACTCGTTTACTCCGAACACCGGGGAGCTGTTTTTT
V: TRBV20-1; size: many; J: TRBJ2-7; D: .; length: 14; CDR3: CSAREGGSSYEQYF; DNA: TGCAGTGCTAGAGAGGGCGGTAGCTCCTACGAGCAGTACTTC
V: TRBV29-1; size: many; J: TRBJ2-1; D: .; length: 13; CDR3: CSVEKVSYNEQFF; DNA: TGCAGCGTTGAAAAGGTGTCCTACAATGAGCAGTTCTTC
V: TRBV7-9; size: .; J: TRBJ2-7; D: TRBD1; length: 15; CDR3: CASSQGQALGNEQYF; DNA: TGTGCCAGCAGCCAGGGACAGGCCCTTGGAAACGAGCAGTACTTC
V: TRBV6-2/TRBV6-3; size: few; J: TRBJ1-1; D: TRBD1; length: 12; CDR3: CASSHGQGLAFF; DNA: TGTGCCAGCAGCCACGGACAGGGACTAGCTTTCTTT
V: TRBV6-5; size: .; J: TRBJ2-1; D: TRBD2; length: 16; CDR3: CASSSPRLADYNEQFF; DNA: TGTGCCAGCAGTTCCCCCCGACTAGCGGATTACAATGAGCAGTTCTTC
V: TRBV29-1; size: .; J: TRBJ1-2; D: .; length: 14; CDR3: CSVVGTDSRYGYTF; DNA: TGCAGCGTGGTAGGGACGGACAGCCGCTATGGCTACACCTTC
V: TRBV20-1; size: few; J: TRBJ1-2; D: .; length: 12; CDR3: CSATGRSYGYTF; DNA: TGCAGTGCTACGGGCAGAAGCTATGGCTACACCTTC
V: TRBV9; size: .; J: TRBJ1-6; D: .; length: 13; CDR3: CASSVVESSPLHF; DNA: TGTGCCAGCAGCGTAGTGGAAAGTTCACCCCTCCACTTT
V: TRBV4-3; size: .; J: TRBJ2-2; D: .; length: 17; CDR3: CASSQDPGAVVTGELFF; DNA: TGCGCCAGCAGCCAAGATCCAGGGGCAGTAGTCACCGGGGAGCTGTTTTTT
V: TRBV3-1; size: few; J: TRBJ1-2; D: .; length: 16; CDR3: CASSPPYYRDIYGYTF; DNA: TGTGCCAGCAGCCCTCCCTACTACCGGGACATCTATGGCTACACCTTC
V: TRBV6-4; size: once; J: TRBJ2-3; D: .; length: 14; CDR3: CASSDGSRGNTQYF; DNA: TGTGCCAGCAGTGACGGGTCCCGCGGAAATACGCAGTATTTT
V: TRBV7-2; size: few; J: TRBJ2-7; D: TRBD1; length: 14; CDR3: CASTSTGGSYEQYF; DNA: TGTGCCAGCACCTCTACAGGGGGCAGCTACGAGCAGTACTTC
V: TRBV5-1; size: .; J: TRBJ2-3; D: .; length: 18; CDR3: CASSLTRPGRSSADTQYF; DNA: TGCGCCAGCAGCTTGACCAGACCGGGCCGGTCGAGCGCAGATACGCAGTATTTT
V: TRBV9; size: few; J: TRBJ2-7; D: TRBD1; length: 14; CDR3: CASSVKGQGGEQYF; DNA: TGTGCCAGCAGCGTTAAGGGACAGGGAGGCGAGCAGTACTTC
V: TRBV9; size: many; J: TRBJ2-5; D: .; length: 15; CDR3: CASSTADGRGETQYF; DNA: TGTGCCAGCAGCACCGCGGACGGTAGAGGAGAGACCCAGTACTTC
V: TRBV7-9; size: .; J: TRBJ2-5; D: .; length: 14; CDR3: CASSPSGNQETQYF; DNA: TGTGCCAGCAGCCCTTCTGGAAACCAAGAGACCCAGTACTTC
V: TRBV5-8; size: many; J: TRBJ1-1; D: .; length: 13; CDR3: CASSLEGVTEAFF; DNA: TGTGCCAGCAGCTTGGAGGGGGTCACTGAAGCTTTCTTT
V: TRBV4-3; size: .; J: TRBJ2-7; D: .; length: 15; CDR3: CASSQDVGFAYEQYF; DNA: TGCGCCAGCAGCCAAGATGTCGGGTTTGCCTACGAGCAGTACTTC
V: TRBV5-1; size: many; J: TRBJ1-6; D: TRBD1; length: 15; CDR3: CASSPTGTGGSPLHF; DNA: TGCGCCAGCAGCCCCACCGGGACAGGTGGTTCACCCCTCCACTTT
V: TRBV20-1; size: many; J: TRBJ1-5; D: .; length: 14; CDR3: CSARDRQRNQPQHF; DNA: TGCAGTGCTAGGGATAGACAGCGCAATCAGCCCCAGCATTTT
V: TRBV9; size: many; J: TRBJ2-3; D: TRBD2; length: 20; CDR3: CASSVAAYTGTSMGSDTQYF; DNA: TGTGCCAGCAGCGTAGCAGCGTACACCGGGACTAGCATGGGGTCGGATACGCAGTATTTT
V: TRBV5-1; size: .; J: TRBJ2-5; D: .; length: 15; CDR3: CASSLEGSYQETQYF; DNA: TGCGCCAGCAGCTTGGAAGGCTCATACCAAGAGACCCAGTACTTC
V: TRBV29-1; size: many; J: TRBJ2-7; D: .; length: 12; CDR3: CSARDTPYEQYF; DNA: TGCAGCGCGAGGGACACTCCCTACGAGCAGTACTTC
V: TRBV7-9; size: .; J: TRBJ1-3; D: TRBD1; length: 14; CDR3: CASSFGQGRHTIYF; DNA: TGTGCCAGCAGCTTTGGACAGGGTCGCCACACCATATATTTT
V: TRBV9; size: .; J: TRBJ1-6; D: .; length: 14; CDR3: CASSAAQRDSPLHF; DNA: TGTGCCAGCAGCGCGGCCCAACGGGATTCACCCCTCCACTTT
V: TRBV2; size: few; J: TRBJ2-1; D: .; length: 12; CDR3: CASFTNLNEQFF; DNA: TGTGCCAGCTTCACAAACCTCAATGAGCAGTTCTTC